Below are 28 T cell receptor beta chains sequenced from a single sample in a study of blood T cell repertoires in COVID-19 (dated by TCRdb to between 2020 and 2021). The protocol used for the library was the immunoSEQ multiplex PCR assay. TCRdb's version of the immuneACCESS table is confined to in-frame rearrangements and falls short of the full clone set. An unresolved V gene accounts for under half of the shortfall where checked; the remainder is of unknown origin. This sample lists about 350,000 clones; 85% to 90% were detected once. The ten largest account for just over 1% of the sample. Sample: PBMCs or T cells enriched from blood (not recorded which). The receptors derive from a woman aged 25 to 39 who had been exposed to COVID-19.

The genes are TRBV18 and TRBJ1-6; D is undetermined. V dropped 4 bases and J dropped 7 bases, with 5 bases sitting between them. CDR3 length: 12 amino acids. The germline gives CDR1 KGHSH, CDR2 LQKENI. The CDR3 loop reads CASSLENSPLHF. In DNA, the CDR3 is TGTGCCAGCTCACTTGAGAATTCACCCCTCCACTTT.

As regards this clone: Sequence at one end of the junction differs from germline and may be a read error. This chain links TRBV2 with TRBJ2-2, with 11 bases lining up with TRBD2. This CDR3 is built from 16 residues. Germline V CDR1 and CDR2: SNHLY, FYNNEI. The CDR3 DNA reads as TGTGCCAGCAGTACTAGCGGGAGTAAGAACAACGGGGAGCTGTTTTTT. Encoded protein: CASSTSGSKNNGELFF.

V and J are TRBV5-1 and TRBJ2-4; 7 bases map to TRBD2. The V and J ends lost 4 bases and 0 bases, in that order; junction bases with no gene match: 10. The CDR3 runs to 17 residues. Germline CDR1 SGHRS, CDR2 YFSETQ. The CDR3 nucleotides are TGCGCCAGCAGCCCCGCCCCTAGCGGAAGAGCCAAAAACATTCAGTACTTC. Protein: CASSPAPSGRAKNIQYF. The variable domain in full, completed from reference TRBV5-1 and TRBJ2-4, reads KAGVTQTPRYLIKTRGQQVTLSCSPISGHRSVSWYQQTPGQGLQFLFEYFSETQRNKGNFPGRFSGRQFSNSRSEMNVSTLELGDSALYLCASSPAPSGRAKNIQYFGAGTRLSVL.

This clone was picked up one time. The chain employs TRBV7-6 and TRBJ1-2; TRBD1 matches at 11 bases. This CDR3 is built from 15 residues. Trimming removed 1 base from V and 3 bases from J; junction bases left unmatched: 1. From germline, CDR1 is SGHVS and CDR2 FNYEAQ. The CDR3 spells CASSLGTGGDYGYTF. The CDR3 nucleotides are TGTGCCAGCAGCTTAGGGACAGGGGGCGACTATGGCTACACCTTC. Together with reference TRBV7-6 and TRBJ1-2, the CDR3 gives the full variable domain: GAGVSQSPRYKVTKRGQDVALRCDPISGHVSLYWYRQALGQGPEFLTYFNYEAQQDKSGLPNDRFSAERPEGSISTLTIQRTEQRDSAMYRCASSLGTGGDYGYTFGSGTRLTVV.

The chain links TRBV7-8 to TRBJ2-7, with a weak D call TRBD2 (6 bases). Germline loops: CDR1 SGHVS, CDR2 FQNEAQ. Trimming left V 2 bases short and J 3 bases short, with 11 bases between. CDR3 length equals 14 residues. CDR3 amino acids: CASSLREADYEQYF. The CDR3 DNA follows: TGTGCCAGCAGCTTAAGGGAGGCCGACTACGAGCAGTACTTC.

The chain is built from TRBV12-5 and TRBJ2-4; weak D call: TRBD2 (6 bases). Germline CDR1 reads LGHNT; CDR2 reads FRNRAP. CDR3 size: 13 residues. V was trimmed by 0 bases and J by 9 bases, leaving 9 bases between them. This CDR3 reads CASGLVGGGIQYF. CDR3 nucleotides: TGTGCTAGTGGTTTGGTCGGGGGAGGCATTCAGTACTTC.

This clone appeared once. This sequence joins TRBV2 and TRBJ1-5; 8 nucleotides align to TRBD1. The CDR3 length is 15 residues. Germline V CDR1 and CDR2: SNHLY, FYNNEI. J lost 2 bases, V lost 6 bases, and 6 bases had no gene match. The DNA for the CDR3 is TGTGCCAGCAGGGCGACAGGGGTGGGCAATCAGCCCCAGCATTTT. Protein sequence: CASRATGVGNQPQHF.

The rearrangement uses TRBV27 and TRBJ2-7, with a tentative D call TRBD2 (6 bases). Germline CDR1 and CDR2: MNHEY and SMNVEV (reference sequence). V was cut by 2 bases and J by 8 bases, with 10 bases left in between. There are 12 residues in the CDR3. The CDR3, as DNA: TGTGCCAGCAGTTTACAGGCGGGGCAGCAGTACTTC. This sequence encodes CASSLQAGQQYF.

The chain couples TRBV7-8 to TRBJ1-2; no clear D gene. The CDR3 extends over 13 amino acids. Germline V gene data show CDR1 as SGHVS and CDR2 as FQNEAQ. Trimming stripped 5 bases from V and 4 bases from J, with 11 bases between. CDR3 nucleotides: TGTGCCAGCAGCCAAGACAAGGCCTATGGCTACACCTTC. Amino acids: CASSQDKAYGYTF. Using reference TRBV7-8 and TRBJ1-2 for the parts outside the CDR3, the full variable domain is GAGVSQSPRYKVAKRGQDVALRCDPISGHVSLFWYQQALGQGPEFLTYFQNEAQLDKSGLPSDRFFAERPEGSVSTLKIQRTQQEDSAVYLCASSQDKAYGYTFGSGTRLTVV.

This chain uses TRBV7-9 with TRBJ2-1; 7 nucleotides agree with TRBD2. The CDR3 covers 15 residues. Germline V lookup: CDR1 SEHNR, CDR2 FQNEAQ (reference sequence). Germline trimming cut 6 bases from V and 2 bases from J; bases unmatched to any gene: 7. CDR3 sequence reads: CASSHTSAPYNEQFF. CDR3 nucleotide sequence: TGTGCCAGCAGTCATACTAGCGCACCCTACAATGAGCAGTTCTTC.

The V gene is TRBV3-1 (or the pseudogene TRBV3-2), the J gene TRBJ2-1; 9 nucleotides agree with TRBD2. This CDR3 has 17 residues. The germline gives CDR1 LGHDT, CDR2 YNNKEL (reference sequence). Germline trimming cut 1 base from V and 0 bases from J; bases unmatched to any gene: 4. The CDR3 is CASSQVNSGSSYNEQFF. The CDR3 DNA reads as TGTGCCAGCAGCCAAGTTAATAGCGGGAGCTCCTACAATGAGCAGTTCTTC.

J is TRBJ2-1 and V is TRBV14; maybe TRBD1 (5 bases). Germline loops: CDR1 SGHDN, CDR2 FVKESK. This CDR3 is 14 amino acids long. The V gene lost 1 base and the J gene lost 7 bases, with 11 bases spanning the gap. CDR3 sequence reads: CASSQAPPGNEQFF. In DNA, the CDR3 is TGTGCCAGCAGCCAAGCCCCACCAGGGAATGAGCAGTTCTTC.

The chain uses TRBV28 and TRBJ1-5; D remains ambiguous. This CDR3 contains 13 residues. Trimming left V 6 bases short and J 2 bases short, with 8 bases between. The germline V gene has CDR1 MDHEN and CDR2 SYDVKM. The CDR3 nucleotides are TGTGCCAGCAGGATATCGGGCAATCAGCCCCAGCATTTT. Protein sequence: CASRISGNQPQHF.

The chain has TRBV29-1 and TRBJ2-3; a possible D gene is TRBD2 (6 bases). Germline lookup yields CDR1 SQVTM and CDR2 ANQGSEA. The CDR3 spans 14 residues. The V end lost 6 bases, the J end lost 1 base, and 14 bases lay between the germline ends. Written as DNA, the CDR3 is TGCAGCGTCCCCGGGGCGGGGCGCACAGATACGCAGTATTTT. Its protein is CSVPGAGRTDTQYF.

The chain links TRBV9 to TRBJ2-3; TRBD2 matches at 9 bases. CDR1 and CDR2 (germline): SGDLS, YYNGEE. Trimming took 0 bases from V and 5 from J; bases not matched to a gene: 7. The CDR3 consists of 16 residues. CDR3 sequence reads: CASSVGSSGIEDTQYF. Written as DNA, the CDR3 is TGTGCCAGCAGCGTAGGGTCTAGCGGGATTGAAGATACGCAGTATTTT. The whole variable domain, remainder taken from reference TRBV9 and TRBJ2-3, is DSGVTQTPKHLITATGQRVTLRCSPRSGDLSVYWYQQSLDQGLQFLIQYYNGEERAKGNILERFSAQQFPDLHSELNLSSLELGDSALYFCASSVGSSGIEDTQYFGPGTRLTVL.

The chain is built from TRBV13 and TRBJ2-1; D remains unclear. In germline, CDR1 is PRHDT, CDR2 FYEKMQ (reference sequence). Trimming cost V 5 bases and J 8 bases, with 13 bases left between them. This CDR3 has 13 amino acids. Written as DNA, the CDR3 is TGTGCCAGCAGCGGGTACGACTTGGATGAGCAGTTCTTC. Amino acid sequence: CASSGYDLDEQFF.

CDR3 coding DNA: TGTGCCTGGAGTTCCCGGGCAGGGGTAAATGAAAAACTGTTTTTT. This translates into CAWSSRAGVNEKLFF. This sequence joins TRBV30 and TRBJ1-4; weak D call: TRBD1 (6 bases). The CDR3 runs to 15 residues. CDR1 is GTSNPN and CDR2 is SVGIG in the germline V gene (reference sequence). V shed 2 bases and J shed 5 bases, with 15 bases lying between them.

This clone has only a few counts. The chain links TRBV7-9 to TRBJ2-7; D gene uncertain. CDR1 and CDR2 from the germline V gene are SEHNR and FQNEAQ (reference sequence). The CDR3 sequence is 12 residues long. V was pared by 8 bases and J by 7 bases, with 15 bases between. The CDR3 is CASGSGPREQYF. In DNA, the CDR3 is TGTGCCAGCGGGTCGGGTCCGCGGGAGCAGTACTTC. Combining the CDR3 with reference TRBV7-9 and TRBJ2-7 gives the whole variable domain DTGVSQNPRHKITKRGQNVTFRCDPISEHNRLYWYRQTLGQGPEFLTYFQNEAQLEKSRLLSDRFSAERPKGSFSTLEIQRTEQGDSAMYLCASGSGPREQYFGPGTRLTVT.

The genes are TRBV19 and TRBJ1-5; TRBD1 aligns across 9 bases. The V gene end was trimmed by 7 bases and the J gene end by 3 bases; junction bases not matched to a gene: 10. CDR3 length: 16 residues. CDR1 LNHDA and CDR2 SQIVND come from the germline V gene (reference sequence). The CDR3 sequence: CASIRQGGALNQPQHF. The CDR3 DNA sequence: TGTGCCAGTATTCGACAGGGGGGGGCCCTCAATCAGCCCCAGCATTTT.

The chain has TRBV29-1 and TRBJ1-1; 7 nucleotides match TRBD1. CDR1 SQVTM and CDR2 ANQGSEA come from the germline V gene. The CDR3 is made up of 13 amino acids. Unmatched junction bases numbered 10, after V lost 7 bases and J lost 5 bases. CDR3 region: CSAARDSWTEAFF. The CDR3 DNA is TGCAGCGCCGCTCGGGACAGTTGGACTGAAGCTTTCTTT.

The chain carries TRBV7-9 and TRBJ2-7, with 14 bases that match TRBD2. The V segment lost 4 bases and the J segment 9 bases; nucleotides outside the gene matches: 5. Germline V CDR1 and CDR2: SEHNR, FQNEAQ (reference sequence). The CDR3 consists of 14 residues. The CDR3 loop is CASSYGTSGSTQYF. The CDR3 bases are TGTGCCAGCAGCTACGGGACTAGCGGGAGTACGCAGTACTTC.

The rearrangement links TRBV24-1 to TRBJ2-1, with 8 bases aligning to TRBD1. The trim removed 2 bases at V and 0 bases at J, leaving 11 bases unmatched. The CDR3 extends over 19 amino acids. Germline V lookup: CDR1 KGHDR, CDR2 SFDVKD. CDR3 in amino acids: CATSDWGRDRGSSYNEQFF. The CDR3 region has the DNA TGTGCCACCAGTGATTGGGGGAGAGACAGGGGAAGCTCCTACAATGAGCAGTTCTTC.

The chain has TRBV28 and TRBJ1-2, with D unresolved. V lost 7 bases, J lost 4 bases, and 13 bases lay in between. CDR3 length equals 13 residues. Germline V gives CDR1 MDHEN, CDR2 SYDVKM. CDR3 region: CASIPGMAYGYTF. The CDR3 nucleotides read TGTGCCAGCATCCCCGGGATGGCCTATGGCTACACCTTC.

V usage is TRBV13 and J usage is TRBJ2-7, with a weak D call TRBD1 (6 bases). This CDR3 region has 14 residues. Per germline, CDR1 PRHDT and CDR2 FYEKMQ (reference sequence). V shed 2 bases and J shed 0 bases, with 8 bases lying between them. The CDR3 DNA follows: TGTGCCAGCAGCTTACGGGACACCTCCTACGAGCAGTACTTC. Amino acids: CASSLRDTSYEQYF.

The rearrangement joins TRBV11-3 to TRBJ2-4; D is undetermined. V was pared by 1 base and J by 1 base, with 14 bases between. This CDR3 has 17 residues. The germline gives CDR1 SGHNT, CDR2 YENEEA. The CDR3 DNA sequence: TGTGCCAGCAGCTTAGTGCGCCACTACGGGGCCAAAAACATTCAGTACTTC. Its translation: CASSLVRHYGAKNIQYF. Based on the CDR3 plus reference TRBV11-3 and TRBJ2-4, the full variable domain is EAGVVQSPRYKIIEKKQPVAFWCNPISGHNTLYWYLQNLGQGPELLIRYENEEAVDDSQLPKDRFSAERLKGVDSTLKIQPAELGDSAVYLCASSLVRHYGAKNIQYFGAGTRLSVL.

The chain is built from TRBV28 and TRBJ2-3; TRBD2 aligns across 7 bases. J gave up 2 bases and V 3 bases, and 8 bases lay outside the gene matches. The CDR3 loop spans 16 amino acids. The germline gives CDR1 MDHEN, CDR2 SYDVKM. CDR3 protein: CASSLTVAGYTDTQYF. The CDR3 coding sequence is TGTGCCAGCAGTTTGACAGTAGCGGGTTACACAGATACGCAGTATTTT. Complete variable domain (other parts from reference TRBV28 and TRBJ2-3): DVKVTQSSRYLVKRTGEKVFLECVQDMDHENMFWYRQDPGLGLRLIYFSYDVKMKEKGDIPEGYSVSREKKERFSLILESASTNQTSMYLCASSLTVAGYTDTQYFGPGTRLTVL.

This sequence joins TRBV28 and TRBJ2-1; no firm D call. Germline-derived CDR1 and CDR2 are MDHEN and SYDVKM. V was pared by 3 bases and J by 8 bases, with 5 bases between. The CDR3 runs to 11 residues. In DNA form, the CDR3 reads TGTGCCAGCAGTTTGCGGCATGAGCAGTTCTTC. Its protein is CASSLRHEQFF.

The CDR3 sequence: CASSLVVGGRAPQFF. DNA of the CDR3: TGTGCCAGCAGCTTAGTCGTAGGCGGGAGGGCCCCCCAGTTCTTC. The J gene is TRBJ2-1, the V gene TRBV7-2, with TRBD2 identical over 9 bases. Per germline, CDR1 SGHTA and CDR2 FQGNSA. The V gene end was trimmed by 1 base and the J gene end by 13 bases; junction bases not matched to a gene: 11. The CDR3 sequence is 15 residues long.